This T cell receptor (beta chain) was obtained from a study of cytomegalovirus exposure and HLA in healthy donors. Germline V gives CDR1 MGHRA, CDR2 YSYEKL. The J segment lost 4 bases and the V segment lost 5 bases, leaving 7 bases of the junction unmatched. The CDR3 consists of 18 residues. The PCR used 60 Vbeta and 13 Jbeta primers. Assay used: immunoSEQ multiplex PCR; TCRdb lists only in-frame clones, some missing. This sample has nearly 110,000 clones, with about 74% found just once. The genes are TRBV4-1 and TRBJ2-2; 16 bases match TRBD2. Sequencing was performed on PBMCs. The TCR comes from a woman between 40 and 55 years old in good health and CMV-seropositive. CDR3 nucleotides: TGCGCCAGCAGCATCGGGACTAGCGGGGGGGCGGGCACCGGGGAGCTGTTTTTT. Encoded protein: CASSIGTSGGAGTGELFF.